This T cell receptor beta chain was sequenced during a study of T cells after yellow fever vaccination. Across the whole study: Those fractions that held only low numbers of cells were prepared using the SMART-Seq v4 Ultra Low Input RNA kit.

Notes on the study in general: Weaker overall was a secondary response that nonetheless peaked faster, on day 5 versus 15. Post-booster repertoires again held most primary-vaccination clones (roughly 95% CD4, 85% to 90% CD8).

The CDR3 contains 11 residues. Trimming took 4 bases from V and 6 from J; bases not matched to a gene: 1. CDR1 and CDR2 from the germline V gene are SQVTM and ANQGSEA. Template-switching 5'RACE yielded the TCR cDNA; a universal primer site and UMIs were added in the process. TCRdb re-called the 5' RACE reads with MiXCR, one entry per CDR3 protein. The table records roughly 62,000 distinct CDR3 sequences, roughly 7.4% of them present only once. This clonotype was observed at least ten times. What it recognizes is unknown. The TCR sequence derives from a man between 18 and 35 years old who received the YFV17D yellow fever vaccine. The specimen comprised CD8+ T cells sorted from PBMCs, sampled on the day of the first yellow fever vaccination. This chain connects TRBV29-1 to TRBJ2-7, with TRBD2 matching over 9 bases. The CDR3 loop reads CSVVREGEQYV. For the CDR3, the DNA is TGCAGCGTTGTGCGGGAGGGCGAGCAGTACGTC.